This TCR beta chain derives from a study of cytomegalovirus exposure and HLA in healthy donors. Turning to this clone: The antigen is undetermined.

Trimming pared 7 bases from V and 11 bases from J, leaving 14 bases between. CDR1 is SNHLY, CDR2 FYNNEI, per germline. The CDR3 length is 11 residues. In the PCR, 60 Vbeta and 13 Jbeta primers were used. Measured with immunoSEQ multiplex PCR; TCRdb has only the in-frame clones, and not every one. The sample holds a few hundred thousand clones, around 80% seen once. General observations from the study: Sequencing likely produced, as an artifact, a cluster of highly shared sequence variants. Common viral pathogens seemed to be connected with several of the most significant clusters, according to a later analysis.

J is TRBJ2-5 and V is TRBV2; the D gene is possibly TRBD1 (6 bases). The clonotype was recovered from a man between 25 and 39 years old in good health and CMV-seronegative. The sample consisted of PBMCs. The CDR3 DNA reads TGTGCCAGCATTACAGGGATGGGGCAGTACTTC. Residues: CASITGMGQYF. Based on the CDR3 plus reference TRBV2 and TRBJ2-5, the full variable domain is EPEVTQTPSHQVTQMGQEVILRCVPISNHLYFYWYRQILGQKVEFLVSFYNNEISEKSEIFDDQFSVERPDGSNFTLKIRSTKLEDSAMYFCASITGMGQYFGPGTRLLVL.